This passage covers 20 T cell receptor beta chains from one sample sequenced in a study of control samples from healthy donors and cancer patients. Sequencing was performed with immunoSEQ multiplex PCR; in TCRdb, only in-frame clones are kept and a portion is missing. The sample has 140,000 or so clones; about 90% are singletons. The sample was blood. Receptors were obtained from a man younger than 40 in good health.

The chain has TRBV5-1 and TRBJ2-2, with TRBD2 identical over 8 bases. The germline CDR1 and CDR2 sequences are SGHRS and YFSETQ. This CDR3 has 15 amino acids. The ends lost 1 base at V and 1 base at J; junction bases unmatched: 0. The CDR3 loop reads CASSLTSGNTGELFF. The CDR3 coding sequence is TGCGCCAGCAGCTTGACTAGCGGGAACACCGGGGAGCTGTTTTTT.

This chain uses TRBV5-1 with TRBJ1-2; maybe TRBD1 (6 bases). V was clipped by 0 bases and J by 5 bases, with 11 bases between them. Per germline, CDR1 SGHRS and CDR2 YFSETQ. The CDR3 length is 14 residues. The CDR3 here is CASSLGQARYGYTF. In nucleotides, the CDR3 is TGCGCCAGCAGCTTGGGACAGGCTAGGTATGGCTACACCTTC.

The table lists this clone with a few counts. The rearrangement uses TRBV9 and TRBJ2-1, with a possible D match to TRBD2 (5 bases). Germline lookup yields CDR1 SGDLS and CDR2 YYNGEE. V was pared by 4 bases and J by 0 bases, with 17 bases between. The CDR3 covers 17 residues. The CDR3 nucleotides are TGTGCCAGCAGCCTAAAGTTCCCCGGGGACTCCTACAATGAGCAGTTCTTC. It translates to CASSLKFPGDSYNEQFF.

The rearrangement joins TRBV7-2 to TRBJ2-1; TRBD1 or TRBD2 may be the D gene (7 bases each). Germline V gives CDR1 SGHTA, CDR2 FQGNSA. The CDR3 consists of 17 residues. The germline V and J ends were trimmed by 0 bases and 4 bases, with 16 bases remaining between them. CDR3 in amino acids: CASSLAPGGGYYNEQFF. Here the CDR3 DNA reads TGTGCCAGCAGCTTAGCGCCAGGGGGGGGCTATTACAATGAGCAGTTCTTC.

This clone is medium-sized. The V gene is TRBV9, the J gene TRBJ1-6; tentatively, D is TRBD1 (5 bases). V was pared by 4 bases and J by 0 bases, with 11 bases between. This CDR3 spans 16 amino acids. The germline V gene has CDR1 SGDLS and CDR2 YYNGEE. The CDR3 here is CASSLGGSSYNSPLHF. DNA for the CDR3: TGTGCCAGCAGCCTGGGGGGAAGCTCCTATAATTCACCCCTCCACTTT.

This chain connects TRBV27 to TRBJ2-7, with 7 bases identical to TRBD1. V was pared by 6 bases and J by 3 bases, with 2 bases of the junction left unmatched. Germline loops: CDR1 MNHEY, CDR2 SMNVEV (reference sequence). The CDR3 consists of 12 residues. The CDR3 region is CASRTGNYEQYF. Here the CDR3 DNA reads TGTGCCAGCAGGACAGGGAACTACGAGCAGTACTTC.

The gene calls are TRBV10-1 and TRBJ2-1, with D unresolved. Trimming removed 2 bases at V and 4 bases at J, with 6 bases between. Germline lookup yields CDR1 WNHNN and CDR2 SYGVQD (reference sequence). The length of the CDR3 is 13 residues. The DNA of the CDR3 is TGCGCCAGCAGTGAGGACGGATACAATGAGCAGTTCTTC. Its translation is CASSEDGYNEQFF.

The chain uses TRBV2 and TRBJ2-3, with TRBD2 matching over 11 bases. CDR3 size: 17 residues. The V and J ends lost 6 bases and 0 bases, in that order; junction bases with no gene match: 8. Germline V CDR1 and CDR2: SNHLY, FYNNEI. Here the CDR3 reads CASSIAGGTLSTDTQYF. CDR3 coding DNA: TGTGCCAGCAGCATAGCGGGGGGGACCCTTAGCACAGATACGCAGTATTTT.

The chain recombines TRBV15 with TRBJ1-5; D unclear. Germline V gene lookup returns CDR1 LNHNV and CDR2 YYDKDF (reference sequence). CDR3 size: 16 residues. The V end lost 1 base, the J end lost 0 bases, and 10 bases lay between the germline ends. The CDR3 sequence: CATSRGRTDSNQPQHF. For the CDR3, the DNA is TGTGCCACCAGCAGAGGTCGGACCGATAGCAATCAGCCCCAGCATTTT.

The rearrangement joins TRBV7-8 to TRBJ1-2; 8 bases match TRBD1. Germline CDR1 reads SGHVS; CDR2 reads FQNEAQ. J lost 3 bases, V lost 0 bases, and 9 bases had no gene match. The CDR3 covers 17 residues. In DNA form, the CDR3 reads TGTGCCAGCAGCTTAGCCCAGGGGGCCTTTGTACACTATGGCTACACCTTC. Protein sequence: CASSLAQGAFVHYGYTF.

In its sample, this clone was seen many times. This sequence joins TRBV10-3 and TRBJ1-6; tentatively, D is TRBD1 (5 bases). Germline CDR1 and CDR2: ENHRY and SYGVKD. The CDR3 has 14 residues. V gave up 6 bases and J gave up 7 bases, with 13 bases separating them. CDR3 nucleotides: TGTGCCATCAGAATTTCCGAGGGGAATTCACCCCTCCACTTT. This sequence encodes CAIRISEGNSPLHF.

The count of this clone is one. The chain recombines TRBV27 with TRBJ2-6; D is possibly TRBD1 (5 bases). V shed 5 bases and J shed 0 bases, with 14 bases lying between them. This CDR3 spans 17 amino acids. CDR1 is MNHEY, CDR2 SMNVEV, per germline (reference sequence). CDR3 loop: CASSPQGHASGANVLTF. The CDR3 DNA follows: TGTGCCAGCAGTCCCCAAGGACACGCCTCTGGGGCCAACGTCCTGACTTTC.

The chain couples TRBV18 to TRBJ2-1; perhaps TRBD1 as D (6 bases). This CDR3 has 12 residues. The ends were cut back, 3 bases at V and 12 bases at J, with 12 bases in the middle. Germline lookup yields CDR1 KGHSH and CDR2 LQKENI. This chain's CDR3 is CASSPDSEGQFF. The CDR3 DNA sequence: TGTGCCAGCTCACCGGACAGTGAAGGGCAGTTCTTC. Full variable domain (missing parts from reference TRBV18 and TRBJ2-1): NAGVMQNPRHLVRRRGQEARLRCSPMKGHSHVYWYRQLPEEGLKFMVYLQKENIIDESGMPKERFSAEFPKEGPSILRIQQVVRGDSAAYFCASSPDSEGQFFGPGTRLTVL.

This CDR3 is CASSLLVFEWQANTGELFF. The CDR3 DNA sequence: TGTGCCAGCAGCTTACTAGTTTTTGAGTGGCAGGCGAACACCGGGGAGCTGTTTTTT. The V call is TRBV5-6, the J call TRBJ2-2; TRBD2 might be the D (5 bases). This CDR3 has 19 amino acids. From germline, CDR1 is SGHDT and CDR2 YYEEEE. V lost 2 bases to trimming and J lost 0 bases, with 20 bases between them. Together with reference TRBV5-6 and TRBJ2-2, the CDR3 gives the full variable domain: DAGVTQSPTHLIKTRGQQVTLRCSPKSGHDTVSWYQQALGQGPQFIFQYYEEEERQRGNFPDRFSGHQFPNYSSELNVNALLLGDSALYLCASSLLVFEWQANTGELFFGEGSRLTVL.

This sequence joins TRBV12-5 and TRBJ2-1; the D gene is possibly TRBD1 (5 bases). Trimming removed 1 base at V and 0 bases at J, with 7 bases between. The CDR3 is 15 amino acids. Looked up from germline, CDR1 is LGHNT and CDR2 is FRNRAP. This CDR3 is CASGLGQSSYNEQFF. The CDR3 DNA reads TGTGCTAGTGGTTTGGGACAGAGCTCCTACAATGAGCAGTTCTTC.

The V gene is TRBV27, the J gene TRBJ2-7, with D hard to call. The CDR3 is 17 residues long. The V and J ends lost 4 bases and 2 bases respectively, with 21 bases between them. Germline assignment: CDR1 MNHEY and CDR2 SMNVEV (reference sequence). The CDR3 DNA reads TGTGCCAGCAGTTCGCTTAACAGCCTCTCCTTGACCTACGAGCAGTACTTC. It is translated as CASSSLNSLSLTYEQYF.

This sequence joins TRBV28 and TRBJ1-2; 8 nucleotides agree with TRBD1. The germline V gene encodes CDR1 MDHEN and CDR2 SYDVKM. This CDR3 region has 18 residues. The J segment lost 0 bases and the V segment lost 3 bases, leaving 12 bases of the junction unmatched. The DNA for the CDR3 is TGTGCCAGCAGTTTCTCCGGACAGGGCAAAGTGTCTAACTATGGCTACACCTTC. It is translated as CASSFSGQGKVSNYGYTF.

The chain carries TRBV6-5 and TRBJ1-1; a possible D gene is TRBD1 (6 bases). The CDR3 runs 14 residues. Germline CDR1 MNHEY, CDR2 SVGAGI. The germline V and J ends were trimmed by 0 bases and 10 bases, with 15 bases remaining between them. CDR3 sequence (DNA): TGTGCCAGCAGTTACTCGAAAGGGGGGTTGGGAGCTTTCTTT. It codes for CASSYSKGGLGAFF.

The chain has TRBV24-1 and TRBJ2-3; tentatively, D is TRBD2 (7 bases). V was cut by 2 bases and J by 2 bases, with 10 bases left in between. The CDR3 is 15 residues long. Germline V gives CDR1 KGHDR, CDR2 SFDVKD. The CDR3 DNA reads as TGTGCCACCAGTGATTACGGGGGGCCCACAGATACGCAGTATTTT. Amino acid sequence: CATSDYGGPTDTQYF.

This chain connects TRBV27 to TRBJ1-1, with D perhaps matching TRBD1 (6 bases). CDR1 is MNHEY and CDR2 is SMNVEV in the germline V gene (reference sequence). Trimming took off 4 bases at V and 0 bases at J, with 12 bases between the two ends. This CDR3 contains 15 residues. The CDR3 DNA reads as TGTGCCAGCAGTTCCCTCCAGGGGTTGAACACTGAAGCTTTCTTT. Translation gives CASSSLQGLNTEAFF.